A selection of T cell receptor beta chains follows, all from one sample in a study of long-term antiretroviral therapy in people with HIV. TCRdb's table, derived via immunoSEQ multiplex PCR, lists solely in-frame clones and lacks some. The data hold some 20,000 clones, with about 91% observed a single time. The material sequenced was unsorted PBMCs, taken 2.1 years after starting antiretroviral therapy. These receptor sequences come from a man between 18 and 29 years old with HIV. CDR3s include the opening cysteine and the closing phenylalanine or tryptophan. D genes are given only for firm matches. Where a row states a size, it is once, few, many or the class of an expanded clone; other rows omit it.

TRBJ2-7 TRBV6-6 NA NA 14 TGTGCCACCGCCCCAGGGGAAGTATCCTACGAGCAGTACTTC CATAPGEVSYEQYF
TRBJ2-5 TRBV19 NA NA 16 TGTGCCAGTAGTATAGATGTGCAGGGGAAAGTTCGGACCCAGTACTTC CASSIDVQGKVRTQYF
TRBJ2-6 TRBV18 NA once 17 TGTGCCAGCTCACCCCTACCAAGGGGCGCTGGGGCCAACGTCCTGACTTTC CASSPLPRGAGANVLTF
TRBJ2-3 TRBV7-9 NA NA 14 TGTGCCACTCGTCCCGTAGCGGTCACAGATACGCAGTATTTT CATRPVAVTDTQYF
TRBJ1-4 TRBV2 NA NA 16 TGTGCCAGCAGGGGATGGAGTGGGACAACTAATGAAAAACTGTTTTTT CASRGWSGTTNEKLFF
TRBJ2-7 TRBV6-5 TRBD1 NA 14 TGTGCCAGTGGAGTTGGACAGGGGCCGGGGGAGCAGTACTTC CASGVGQGPGEQYF
TRBJ2-7 TRBV7-2 TRBD2 NA 18 TGTGCCAGCAGCTTAAGCGTCGTGGGCGGGAGGAGCGCTTACGAGCAGTACTTC CASSLSVVGGRSAYEQYF
TRBJ2-7 TRBV27 TRBD1 NA 16 TGTGCCAGCGCTCGGACAGGCCCTTCCTTACTAGGGGAGCAGTACTTC CASARTGPSLLGEQYF
TRBJ1-1 TRBV6-1 NA NA 12 TGTGCCAGCACTCCCTGGTTCACTGAAGCTTTCTTT CASTPWFTEAFF
TRBJ1-3 TRBV7-9 NA once 12 TGTGCCAGCAGCTTAGGTGGAAACACCATATATTTT CASSLGGNTIYF
TRBJ1-1 TRBV4-1 NA NA 13 TGCGCCAGCAGCCAAGGAAGGGTCACTGAAGCTTTCTTT CASSQGRVTEAFF
TRBJ2-7 TRBV6-1 NA NA 12 TGTGCCAGCAATACGGACGCCTACGAGCAGTACTTC CASNTDAYEQYF
TRBJ2-5 TRBV7-9 NA NA 13 TGTGCCAGCAGCACCATCAGGGTAGAGACCCAGTACTTC CASSTIRVETQYF
TRBJ2-1 TRBV5-1 NA NA 17 TGCGCCAGCAGCCCCACCGGTGGCGTTAGCTCCTACAATGAGCAGTTCTTC CASSPTGGVSSYNEQFF
TRBJ2-2 TRBV9 NA once 15 TGTGCCAGCAGCGGTGGGGGACTGAACACCGGGGAGCTGTTTTTT CASSGGGLNTGELFF
TRBJ1-2 TRBV6-1 NA NA 15 TGTGCCAGCAGTGGAGGCATATCGACAAACTATGGCTACACCTTC CASSGGISTNYGYTF
TRBJ2-6 TRBV5-1 NA NA 17 TGCGCCAGCAGCTTGGTGGGCCGGGTCTCTGGGGCCAACGTCCTGACTTTC CASSLVGRVSGANVLTF
TRBJ1-4 TRBV6-6 NA NA 13 TGTGCCAGCAATGGACACCTTAATGAAAAACTGTTTTTT CASNGHLNEKLFF
TRBJ1-4 TRBV7-2 NA NA 15 TGTGCCAGCAGCGAGGACGGCGCGCATAATGAAAAACTGTTTTTT CASSEDGAHNEKLFF
TRBJ2-7 TRBV19 NA NA 13 TGTGCCAGTAGTATAGATAGGGCAAACGAGCAGTACTTC CASSIDRANEQYF
TRBJ1-4 TRBV4-2 NA NA 14 TGTGCCAGCAGCCAAGTTACGGAGAATGAAAAACTGTTTTTT CASSQVTENEKLFF
TRBJ1-2 TRBV15 NA NA 14 TGTGCCACCAGCAGAGATGTAGGGGGCTATGGCTACACCTTC CATSRDVGGYGYTF
TRBJ2-7 TRBV7-9 TRBD1 NA 13 TGTGCCAGCAGCCAGGGGGGACAGGGGTCCAAGTACTTC CASSQGGQGSKYF
TRBJ1-1 TRBV15 NA NA 12 TGTGCCACCAGCAAGGGACACCATGAAGCTTTCTTT CATSKGHHEAFF
TRBJ2-1 TRBV7-9 NA NA 15 TGTGCCAGCAGCTTAGCAGGGGGGGAATACAATGAGCAGTTCTTC CASSLAGGEYNEQFF
TRBJ2-1 TRBV11-2 NA NA 15 TGTGCCAGCAAGGTCGGGACGACGACCTACAATGAGCAGTTCTTC CASKVGTTTYNEQFF
TRBJ1-6 TRBV2 NA NA 13 TGTGCCAGCAGTAAGGGGTTAAATTCACCCCTCCACTTT CASSKGLNSPLHF
TRBJ2-1 TRBV7-8 NA NA 13 TGTGCCAGCAGCTTAGCAGCGAACAATGAGCAGTTCTTC CASSLAANNEQFF
TRBJ1-6 TRBV10-3 NA NA 15 TGTGCCATCAGTGAGTCGGTGGGCCCGGGGTCACCCCTCCACTTT CAISESVGPGSPLHF
TRBJ1-3 TRBV19 NA NA 14 TGTGCCAGTTCACCGACAGGCTCTGGAAACACCATATATTTT CASSPTGSGNTIYF
TRBJ1-4 TRBV4-2 NA NA 15 TGTGCCAGCAGCCAAGGACGGCAAGAGGGTGAAAAACTGTTTTTT CASSQGRQEGEKLFF
TRBJ1-4 TRBV30 NA NA 12 TGTGCCTGGGACCCGACAGTTGAAAAACTGTTTTTT CAWDPTVEKLFF
TRBJ2-3 TRBV6-5 NA NA 14 TGTGCCAGCAGTTTCAGGGGTGGGACAGATACGCAGTATTTT CASSFRGGTDTQYF
TRBJ1-1 TRBV9 NA NA 14 TGTGCCAGCAGCGTCTTTGGATTGGACACTGAAGCTTTCTTT CASSVFGLDTEAFF
TRBJ2-7 TRBV7-2 NA once 15 TGTGCCAGCAGCTACGCCGGGGGACCAGCCTACGAGCAGTACTTC CASSYAGGPAYEQYF
TRBJ2-5 TRBV5-8 NA NA 15 TGTGCCAGCAGCTTGCTACGAAATACGCAAGAGACCCAGTACTTC CASSLLRNTQETQYF
TRBJ1-1 TRBV27 NA NA 14 TGTGCCAGCAGTTTGGGGGCAGTTGGCACTGAAGCTTTCTTT CASSLGAVGTEAFF
TRBJ1-2 TRBV29-1 TRBD1 NA 15 TGCAGCGTTAAAAAAGGGACAGGGAGAATCTATGGCTACACCTTC CSVKKGTGRIYGYTF
TRBJ2-3 TRBV11-2 TRBD2 NA 18 TGTGCCAGCAGCTTCGTTGCCCGACTAGCGGGATTCACAGATACGCAGTATTTT CASSFVARLAGFTDTQYF
TRBJ2-7 TRBV5-6 NA few 13 TGTGCCAGCAGGTCACTAGGGGCCTACGAGCAGTACTTC CASRSLGAYEQYF